One T cell receptor beta chain is described in this entry. Its cognate antigen is unknown. The data were obtained in a study of T cell repertoires in cytomegalovirus infection. Study-wide points: HLA-C-restricted CMV-specific TCR beta clonotypes were dominant in the ex vivo response.

Germline V gene lookup returns CDR1 MNHEY and CDR2 SVGEGT. This CDR3 comprises 15 residues. V gave up 9 bases and J gave up 2 bases, with 17 bases separating them. MiXCR, applied by TCRdb to the reads, yields one record per CDR3 protein. Here the sample spans about 330,000 distinct CDR3 sequences, about 34% being singletons. This chain joins TRBV6-2 or TRBV6-3 and TRBJ2-1, with a tentative D call TRBD2 (6 bases). The sequence derives from a human donor in good health (CMV status not recorded). Some clones in this sample may be carry-over from other donors' samples. The sequences come from cultured PBMCs, collected from culture after CMV antigen stimulation. As DNA, the CDR3 is TGTGCCAGTTTATTAGCGGCGCGCGCCTACAATGAGCAGTTCTTC. Encoded protein: CASLLAARAYNEQFF.